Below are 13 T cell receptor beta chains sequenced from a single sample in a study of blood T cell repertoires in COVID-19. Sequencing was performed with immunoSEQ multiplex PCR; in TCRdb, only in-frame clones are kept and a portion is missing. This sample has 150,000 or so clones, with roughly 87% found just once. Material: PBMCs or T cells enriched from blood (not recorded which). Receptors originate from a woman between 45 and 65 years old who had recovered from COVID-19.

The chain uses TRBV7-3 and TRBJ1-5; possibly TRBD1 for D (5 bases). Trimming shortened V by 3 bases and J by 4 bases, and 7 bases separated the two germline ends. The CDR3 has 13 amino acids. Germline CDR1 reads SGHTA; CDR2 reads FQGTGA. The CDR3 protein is CASSLGRNQPQHF. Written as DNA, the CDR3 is TGTGCCAGCAGCTTGGGGCGAAATCAGCCCCAGCATTTT.

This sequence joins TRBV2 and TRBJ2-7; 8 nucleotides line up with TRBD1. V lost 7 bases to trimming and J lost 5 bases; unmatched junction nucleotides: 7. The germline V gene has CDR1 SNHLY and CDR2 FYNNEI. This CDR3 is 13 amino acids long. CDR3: CASNRDRRDEQYF. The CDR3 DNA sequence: TGTGCCAGCAACCGGGACAGGCGGGACGAGCAGTACTTC. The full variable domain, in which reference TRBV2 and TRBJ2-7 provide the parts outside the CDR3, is EPEVTQTPSHQVTQMGQEVILRCVPISNHLYFYWYRQILGQKVEFLVSFYNNEISEKSEIFDDQFSVERPDGSNFTLKIRSTKLEDSAMYFCASNRDRRDEQYFGPGTRLTVT.

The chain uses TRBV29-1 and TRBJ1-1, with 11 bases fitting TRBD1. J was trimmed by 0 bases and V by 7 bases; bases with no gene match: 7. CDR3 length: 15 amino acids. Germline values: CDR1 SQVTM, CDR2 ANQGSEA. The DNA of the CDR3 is TGCAGCGCTAGGACAGGGGGCGTATTGAACACTGAAGCTTTCTTT. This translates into CSARTGGVLNTEAFF.

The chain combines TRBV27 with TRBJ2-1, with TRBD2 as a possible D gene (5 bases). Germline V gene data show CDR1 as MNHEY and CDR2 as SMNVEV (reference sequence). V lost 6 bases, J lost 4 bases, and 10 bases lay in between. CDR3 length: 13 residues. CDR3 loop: CASRLGEYNEQFF. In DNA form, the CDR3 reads TGTGCCAGCAGATTGGGAGAGTACAATGAGCAGTTCTTC.

CDR3 residues: CASSPRGEGQYF. The CDR3 coding sequence is TGTGCCAGCAGCCCCCGGGGGGAGGGGCAGTACTTC. The chain carries TRBV28 and TRBJ2-7, with 7 bases aligning to TRBD2. Germline V lookup: CDR1 MDHEN, CDR2 SYDVKM. The CDR3 runs to 12 residues. J gave up 9 bases and V 6 bases, and 8 bases lay outside the gene matches.

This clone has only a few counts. The CDR3 bases are TGTGCCACCAGCAGAGATGCAGGGGATCAGCCCCAGCATTTT. Translated: CATSRDAGDQPQHF. The V and J genes are TRBV15 and TRBJ1-5, with D maybe TRBD1 (6 bases). Germline V gene data show CDR1 as LNHNV and CDR2 as YYDKDF (reference sequence). The CDR3 spans 14 residues. V lost 0 bases and J 5 bases, leaving 8 bases between the germline ends.

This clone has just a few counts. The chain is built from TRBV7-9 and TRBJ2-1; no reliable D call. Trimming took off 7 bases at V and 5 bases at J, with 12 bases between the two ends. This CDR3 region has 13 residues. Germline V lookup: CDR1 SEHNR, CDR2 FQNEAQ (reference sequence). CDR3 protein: CASTTIIDNEQFF. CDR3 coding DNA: TGTGCCAGCACAACGATTATAGACAATGAGCAGTTCTTC.

The CDR3 DNA reads as TGTGCCAGCAGCCCAGGGGGCCCGAGCTCCTACAATGAGCAGTTCTTC. It translates to CASSPGGPSSYNEQFF. The rearrangement links TRBV7-2 to TRBJ2-1; TRBD1 matches 8 bases. Germline CDR1 SGHTA, CDR2 FQGNSA. J gave up 0 bases and V 5 bases, and 6 bases lay outside the gene matches. The CDR3 contains 16 residues.

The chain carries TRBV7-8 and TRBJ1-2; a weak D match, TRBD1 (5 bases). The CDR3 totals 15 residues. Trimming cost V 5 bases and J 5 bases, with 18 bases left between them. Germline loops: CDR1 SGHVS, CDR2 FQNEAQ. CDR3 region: CASSPSGEGGYGYTF. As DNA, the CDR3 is TGTGCCAGCAGCCCTTCGGGGGAGGGAGGATATGGCTACACCTTC.

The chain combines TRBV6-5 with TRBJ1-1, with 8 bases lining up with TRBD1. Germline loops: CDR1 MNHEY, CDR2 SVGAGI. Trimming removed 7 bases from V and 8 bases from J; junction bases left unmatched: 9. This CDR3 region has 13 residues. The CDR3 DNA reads TGTGCCAGCATCCCGTCGGACAGGGACGAAGCTTTCTTT. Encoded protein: CASIPSDRDEAFF.

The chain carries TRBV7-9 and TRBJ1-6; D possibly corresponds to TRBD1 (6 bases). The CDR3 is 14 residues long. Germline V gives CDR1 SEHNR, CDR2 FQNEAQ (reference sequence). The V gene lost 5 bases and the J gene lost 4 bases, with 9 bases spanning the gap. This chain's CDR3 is CASSHGQYNSPLHF. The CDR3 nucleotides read TGTGCCAGCAGCCACGGACAGTATAATTCACCCCTCCACTTT. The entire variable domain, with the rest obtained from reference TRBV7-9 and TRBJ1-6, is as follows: DTGVSQNPRHKITKRGQNVTFRCDPISEHNRLYWYRQTLGQGPEFLTYFQNEAQLEKSRLLSDRFSAERPKGSFSTLEIQRTEQGDSAMYLCASSHGQYNSPLHFGNGTRLTVT.

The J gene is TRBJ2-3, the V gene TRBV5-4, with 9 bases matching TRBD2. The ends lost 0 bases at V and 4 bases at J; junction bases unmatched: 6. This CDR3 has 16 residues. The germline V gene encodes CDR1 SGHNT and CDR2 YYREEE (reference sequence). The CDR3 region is CASSLDSGSVSDTQYF. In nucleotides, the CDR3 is TGTGCCAGCAGCTTGGATAGCGGGAGTGTTTCAGATACGCAGTATTTT.

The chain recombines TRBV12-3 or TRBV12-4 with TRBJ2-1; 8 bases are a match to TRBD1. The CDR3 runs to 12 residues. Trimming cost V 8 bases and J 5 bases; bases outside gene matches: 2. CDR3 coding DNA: TGTGCCAGCCAGGGGGCCGACAATGAGCAGTTCTTC. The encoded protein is CASQGADNEQFF.